Following are 21 T cell receptor beta chains from one sample sequenced in a study of T cells in Graves' hyperthyroidism and ophthalmopathy. Authors of the study amplified TCR beta CDR3 regions from RNA transcripts. The TCR CDR3 was amplified in a first-round RT-PCR using the HTBI primer set. TCRdb passed the multiplex PCR reads through MiXCR, listing each CDR3 protein once. The repertoire holds some 320,000 distinct CDR3 sequences, with roughly 15% as singletons. Sequences were obtained from blood. All receptors derive from a woman between 40 and 55 years old with Graves' ophthalmopathy.

For the CDR3, the DNA is TGTGCCAGTAGTATGCGCAGGTCCCGAAGCAATCAGCCCCAGCATTTT. It specifies CASSMRRSRSNQPQHF. The V call is TRBV19, the J call TRBJ1-5; the D is unclear. The germline V and J ends were trimmed by 3 bases and 1 base, with 13 bases remaining between them. CDR1 and CDR2 (germline): LNHDA, SQIVND (reference sequence). The CDR3 runs to 16 residues.

This clonotype occurred many times. This chain links TRBV6-1 with TRBJ2-7; weak D call: TRBD2 (6 bases). The CDR3 loop spans 13 amino acids. Germline V gene data show CDR1 as MNHNS and CDR2 as SASEGT. V was cut by 6 bases and J by 3 bases, with 12 bases left in between. CDR3 nucleotide sequence: TGTGCCAGCAGATACTTGGGGGGCTACGAGCAGTACTTC. Translating gives CASRYLGGYEQYF.

This clonotype was detected many times. The V and J genes are TRBV7-3 and TRBJ2-3; 8 bases line up with TRBD1. This CDR3 contains 16 residues. CDR1 is SGHTA and CDR2 is FQGTGA in the germline V gene. J lost 4 bases, V lost 2 bases, and 8 bases had no gene match. The CDR3, as DNA: TGTGCCAGCAGCTTATCGGGCAGGGGGCTGTCAGATACGCAGTATTTT. Translating gives CASSLSGRGLSDTQYF.

As regards this clonotype: This may arise from a read error, as a much more abundant clone is one base away. Since the CDR3 does not end with the conserved phenylalanine or tryptophan, this likely comes from a read error. V usage is TRBV7-9 and J usage is TRBJ2-2; tentatively, D is TRBD1 (6 bases). The CDR3 runs to 15 residues. The V end lost 1 base, the J end lost 0 bases, and 6 bases lay between the germline ends. Germline V gene lookup returns CDR1 SEHNR and CDR2 FQNEAQ (reference sequence). CDR3 sequence: CASSLDRANTGELFL. DNA of the CDR3: TGTGCCAGCAGCTTAGACAGGGCGAACACCGGGGAGCTGTTTCTT.

This clonotype was recorded many times. This chain uses TRBV7-9 with TRBJ2-7; the match to TRBD2 covers 13 bases. Germline V gene data show CDR1 as SEHNR and CDR2 as FQNEAQ (reference sequence). V lost 4 bases, J lost 6 bases, and 6 bases stayed unmatched. The CDR3 loop spans 15 amino acids. Here the CDR3 reads CASSSLAGGIAEQYF. The DNA of the CDR3 is TGTGCCAGCAGCTCACTAGCGGGAGGGATTGCCGAGCAGTACTTC.

This clonotype was found many times. V usage is TRBV27 and J usage is TRBJ2-5, with TRBD1 identical over 7 bases. CDR1 is MNHEY and CDR2 is SMNVEV in the germline V gene (reference sequence). This CDR3 spans 13 amino acids. The junction had 8 bases not matched to a gene; V was cut back by 6 bases and J by 7 bases. CDR3: CASRIGTVGTQYF. CDR3 nucleotides: TGTGCCAGCAGGATAGGGACAGTGGGGACCCAGTACTTC.

The chain is built from TRBV20-1 and TRBJ1-5, with no clear D. Germline V CDR1 and CDR2: DFQATT, SNEGSKA (reference sequence). The CDR3 totals 15 residues. Trimming left V 3 bases short and J 5 bases short, with 17 bases between. The CDR3 DNA reads TGCAGTGCTAGTGGGTCAGCCTCTCGGGATCAGCCCCAGCATTTT. Translated, it gives CSASGSASRDQPQHF.

This clonotype was seen at least ten times. J is TRBJ1-1 and V is TRBV13, with 7 nucleotides matching TRBD1. The CDR3 sequence is 15 residues long. Losses at the gene ends were 3 bases for V and 4 bases for J; bases not matched to a gene: 8. Germline CDR1 and CDR2: PRHDT and FYEKMQ (reference sequence). The CDR3 DNA is TGTGCCAGCAGCTTGAAGGACAGGTGGACCACTGAAGCTTTCTTT. Translation gives CASSLKDRWTTEAFF.

The chain recombines TRBV29-1 with TRBJ2-7; D unclear. CDR3 length: 13 residues. CDR1 and CDR2 from the germline V gene are SQVTM and ANQGSEA. Trimming took off 4 bases at V and 2 bases at J, with 12 bases between the two ends. CDR3: CSVGISATYEQYF. CDR3 coding DNA: TGCAGCGTTGGGATCAGTGCTACCTACGAGCAGTACTTC.

This chain uses TRBV4-1 with TRBJ2-7; tentatively, D is TRBD2 (6 bases). The CDR3 extends over 14 amino acids. Germline V lookup: CDR1 MGHRA, CDR2 YSYEKL. V was pared by 6 bases and J by 1 base, with 13 bases between. Here the CDR3 DNA reads TGCGCCAGCAGGGAGGGTATCCGATCCTACGAGCAGTACTTC. Protein: CASREGIRSYEQYF.

In this sample, this clonotype turned up a few times. The rearrangement joins TRBV4-2 to TRBJ1-1, with TRBD1 matching over 7 bases. The CDR3 is 15 amino acids. Trimming removed 0 bases from V and 4 bases from J; junction bases left unmatched: 5. CDR1 is LGHNA, CDR2 YNFKEQ, per germline. The CDR3 loop is CASSQDRQGGTEAFF. The CDR3 DNA reads TGTGCCAGCAGCCAAGATAGGCAGGGGGGCACTGAAGCTTTCTTT.

This clonotype was observed many times. The gene calls are TRBV12-3 or TRBV12-4 and TRBJ2-1; 11 bases agree with TRBD2. V trimming: 3 bases; J trimming: 6 bases; junction bases outside the gene matches: 10. CDR3 length: 17 residues. CDR3 sequence reads: CASSFLLAGGRANEQFF. CDR3 coding DNA: TGTGCCAGCAGTTTTCTGCTAGCGGGGGGCAGGGCCAATGAGCAGTTCTTC.

This clonotype was seen repeatedly, ten times or more. The CDR3, as DNA: TGTGCCACCAGCAGAGCGAAGAGGAACAATGAGCAGTTCTTC. It specifies CATSRAKRNNEQFF. The V call is TRBV15, the J call TRBJ2-1; D not resolved. This CDR3 is 14 amino acids long. Germline values: CDR1 LNHNV, CDR2 YYDKDF (reference sequence). V was clipped by 1 base and J by 5 bases, with 9 bases between them.

This clonotype was seen at least ten times. The chain combines TRBV6-1 with TRBJ2-7; 15 positions agree with TRBD2. The V gene end was trimmed by 5 bases and the J gene end by 9 bases; junction bases not matched to a gene: 8. The CDR3 totals 15 residues. CDR1 and CDR2 from the germline V gene are MNHNS and SASEGT. CDR3 amino acids: CASSSWTSGGVGQYF. The CDR3 nucleotides read TGTGCCAGCAGTTCTTGGACTAGCGGGGGGGTCGGGCAGTACTTC.

This clonotype was found a few times. The J gene is TRBJ2-1, the V gene TRBV5-5; D is tentatively TRBD1 or TRBD2 (5 bases each). Germline V gives CDR1 SGHKS, CDR2 YYEKEE (reference sequence). CDR3 size: 13 residues. V lost 5 bases to trimming and J lost 9 bases, with 15 bases between them. The CDR3 loop reads CASRGVGPGEQFF. Written as DNA, the CDR3 is TGTGCCAGCAGAGGGGTGGGACCCGGTGAGCAGTTCTTC.

The chain has TRBV6-1 and TRBJ2-7; TRBD2 might be the D (6 bases). Germline V gene lookup returns CDR1 MNHNS and CDR2 SASEGT. Between the trimmed V and J ends, which lost 4 bases and 0 bases, there was a span of 10 bases. This CDR3 region has 14 residues. The CDR3 protein is CASSGGGSSYEQYF. In nucleotides, the CDR3 is TGTGCCAGCAGTGGAGGAGGGAGCTCCTACGAGCAGTACTTC.

This clonotype came up many times. V usage is TRBV27 and J usage is TRBJ1-1; TRBD1 might be the D (5 bases). The CDR3 contains 15 residues. Germline lookup yields CDR1 MNHEY and CDR2 SMNVEV (reference sequence). Between the trimmed V and J ends, which lost 2 bases and 1 base, there was a span of 11 bases. CDR3 bases: TGTGCCAGCAGTTTACGAGGGACCTGGAACACTGAAGCTTTCTTT. This encodes CASSLRGTWNTEAFF.

This clonotype was seen more than once but under ten times. The rearrangement links TRBV7-2 to TRBJ1-1, with 9 nucleotides matching TRBD1. The germline V gene encodes CDR1 SGHTA and CDR2 FQGNSA. V dropped 10 bases and J dropped 8; count of bases not matched to a gene: 8. The CDR3 contains 12 residues. The CDR3 reads CATTPDRGEAFF. CDR3 sequence (DNA): TGTGCCACTACGCCGGACAGGGGAGAAGCTTTCTTT.

At least ten counts were recorded for this clonotype. This chain links TRBV7-2 with TRBJ2-7; TRBD2 agrees at 9 bases. Germline CDR1 is SGHTA and CDR2 is FQGNSA. The CDR3 has 15 amino acids. V shed 3 bases and J 5 bases; nucleotides not matched to a gene: 8. CDR3 sequence (DNA): TGTGCCAGCAGCTTTCCCGGGACTAGCCCGCACGAGCAGTACTTC. Protein sequence: CASSFPGTSPHEQYF. Based on the CDR3 plus reference TRBV7-2 and TRBJ2-7, the full variable domain is GAGVSQSPSNKVTEKGKDVELRCDPISGHTALYWYRQSLGQGLEFLIYFQGNSAPDKSGLPSDRFSAERTGGSVSTLTIQRTQQEDSAVYLCASSFPGTSPHEQYFGPGTRLTVT.

There are many counts of this clonotype. The chain is built from TRBV28 and TRBJ2-7; D gene ambiguous. This CDR3 contains 12 residues. From germline, CDR1 is MDHEN and CDR2 SYDVKM. The V and J ends lost 4 bases and 3 bases respectively, with 7 bases between them. The CDR3 region is CASSYAGYEQYF. The CDR3 DNA is TGTGCCAGCAGTTACGCCGGCTACGAGCAGTACTTC.

In this sample, this clonotype turned up a few times. This chain's CDR3 is CASSQYSARQGRGYTF. CDR3 nucleotide sequence: TGTGCCAGCAGCCAATATTCCGCCAGACAGGGGAGAGGCTACACCTTC. This chain uses TRBV3-1 with TRBJ1-2, with 8 bases aligning to TRBD1. V lost 2 bases, J lost 8 bases, and 13 bases stayed unmatched. The CDR3 length is 16 residues. Germline V gives CDR1 LGHDT, CDR2 YNNKEL (reference sequence).